One sample yielded the 16 T cell receptor beta chains listed below, sequenced in a study of cytomegalovirus exposure and HLA in healthy donors. PCR employed 60 Vbeta and 13 Jbeta primers. Clones were sequenced by immunoSEQ multiplex PCR, and TCRdb holds only the in-frame ones, with some missing. The listing contains some 130,000 clones. The specimen was PBMCs. These receptor sequences come from a woman aged 55 to 70 in good health and CMV-seronegative.

The chain links TRBV11-2 to TRBJ2-1, with D tentatively TRBD2 (6 bases). Germline V lookup: CDR1 SGHAT, CDR2 FQNNGV. The length of the CDR3 is 17 residues. Trimming shortened V by 1 base and J by 2 bases, and 15 bases separated the two germline ends. Written as DNA, the CDR3 is TGTGCCAGCAGCTTAGGACCCCTAGCGCCAACCTACAATGAGCAGTTCTTC. The encoded protein is CASSLGPLAPTYNEQFF.

The rearrangement joins TRBV6-6 to TRBJ1-2, with 9 bases matching TRBD1. The CDR3 has 15 residues. J lost 8 bases, V lost 0 bases, and 7 bases had no gene match. Per germline, CDR1 MNHNY and CDR2 SVGAGI (reference sequence). The CDR3 sequence is CASSYSPDRGDGYTF. The CDR3 region has the DNA TGTGCCAGCAGTTACTCTCCGGACAGGGGAGACGGCTACACCTTC.

The chain joins TRBV6-5 to TRBJ1-3; D uncertain. The V end lost 10 bases, the J end lost 0 bases, and 13 bases lay between the germline ends. From germline, CDR1 is MNHEY and CDR2 SVGAGI. The CDR3 spans 14 residues. The DNA of the CDR3 is TGTGCCACGGGCGGGCGGTACTCTGGAAACACCATATATTTT. It is translated as CATGGRYSGNTIYF.

This sequence joins TRBV6-1 and TRBJ2-1; 7 nucleotides match TRBD2. CDR1 MNHNS and CDR2 SASEGT come from the germline V gene. V trimming: 7 bases; J trimming: 1 base; junction bases outside the gene matches: 7. CDR3 length equals 15 residues. In nucleotides, the CDR3 is TGTGCCAGCATCCCGGCTAGCGGATCCTACAATGAGCAGTTCTTC. Its translation: CASIPASGSYNEQFF.

The J gene is TRBJ2-7, the V gene TRBV28, with 14 bases that match TRBD2. The CDR3 extends over 16 amino acids. The V segment lost 4 bases and the J segment 5 bases; nucleotides outside the gene matches: 7. Germline V gives CDR1 MDHEN, CDR2 SYDVKM. CDR3 bases: TGTGCCAGCAGTTCTGGACTAGCGGGAGGTTTCGACGAGCAGTACTTC. It is translated as CASSSGLAGGFDEQYF.

The V call is TRBV5-1, the J call TRBJ2-3, with TRBD2 matching 7 bases. Germline V gene data show CDR1 as SGHRS and CDR2 as YFSETQ. The V segment lost 6 bases and the J segment 0 bases; nucleotides outside the gene matches: 7. CDR3 length: 15 amino acids. The CDR3 DNA is TGCGCCAGCACCGGGGGAGGGACGAGCACAGATACGCAGTATTTT. It encodes CASTGGGTSTDTQYF. Drawing the rest from reference TRBV5-1 and TRBJ2-3, the complete variable domain is KAGVTQTPRYLIKTRGQQVTLSCSPISGHRSVSWYQQTPGQGLQFLFEYFSETQRNKGNFPGRFSGRQFSNSRSEMNVSTLELGDSALYLCASTGGGTSTDTQYFGPGTRLTVL.

The V and J genes are TRBV4-1 and TRBJ1-6; TRBD1 matches 8 bases. Germline loops: CDR1 MGHRA, CDR2 YSYEKL. This CDR3 comprises 16 residues. Losses at the gene ends were 4 bases for V and 7 bases for J; bases not matched to a gene: 9. CDR3 protein: CASSLGTGFENSPLHF. The CDR3, as DNA: TGCGCCAGCAGCCTTGGGACAGGTTTCGAAAATTCACCCCTCCACTTT.

The chain is built from TRBV30 and TRBJ2-7; D is uncertain. The CDR3 loop spans 11 amino acids. The V gene's germline CDR1 is GTSNPN and CDR2 SVGIG (reference sequence). V shed 3 bases and J shed 1 base, with 4 bases lying between them. CDR3: CAWRTSYEQYF. In DNA, the CDR3 is TGTGCCTGGAGAACATCCTACGAGCAGTACTTC.

The chain uses TRBV18 and TRBJ2-7; D unresolved. CDR3 length: 15 amino acids. From germline, CDR1 is KGHSH and CDR2 LQKENI. V was pared by 3 bases and J by 2 bases, with 14 bases between. The CDR3 sequence is CASSPASGATYEQYF. The CDR3 bases are TGTGCCAGCTCACCCGCTTCCGGAGCTACCTACGAGCAGTACTTC.

The gene calls are TRBV28 and TRBJ2-7; D remains ambiguous. This CDR3 has 12 amino acids. Per the germline V gene, CDR1 is MDHEN and CDR2 is SYDVKM. Deletions cut 6 bases from V and 1 base from J, with 7 bases between. CDR3 nucleotides: TGTGCCAGCAGCCCCCTTTCCTACGAGCAGTACTTC. Translation gives CASSPLSYEQYF. The variable domain in full, with the rest retrieved from reference TRBV28 and TRBJ2-7, is DVKVTQSSRYLVKRTGEKVFLECVQDMDHENMFWYRQDPGLGLRLIYFSYDVKMKEKGDIPEGYSVSREKKERFSLILESASTNQTSMYLCASSPLSYEQYFGPGTRLTVT.

V usage is TRBV7-2 and J usage is TRBJ1-3; maybe TRBD1 (5 bases). From germline, CDR1 is SGHTA and CDR2 FQGNSA. This CDR3 region has 12 residues. V lost 8 bases to trimming and J lost 7 bases, with 12 bases between them. CDR3 region: CASRQPGNTIYF. The CDR3 DNA sequence: TGTGCCAGCCGACAGCCCGGGAACACCATATATTTT.

The genes are TRBV7-3 and TRBJ2-1, with 14 nucleotides matching TRBD2. Unmatched junction bases numbered 8, after V lost 5 bases and J lost 14 bases. The CDR3 has 14 amino acids. Germline CDR1 reads SGHTA; CDR2 reads FQGTGA. For the CDR3, the DNA is TGTGCCAGCAGCAAAACGACTAGCGGGGGGGATAAGTTCTTC. It specifies CASSKTTSGGDKFF.

The chain recombines TRBV19 with TRBJ1-4; 8 bases match TRBD1. Germline V gene lookup returns CDR1 LNHDA and CDR2 SQIVND (reference sequence). J gave up 5 bases and V 7 bases, and 6 bases lay outside the gene matches. The CDR3 length is 14 residues. The CDR3, as DNA: TGTGCCAGTACAACGACAGGGGTCAATGAAAAACTGTTTTTT. This translates into CASTTTGVNEKLFF.

V usage is TRBV6-5 and J usage is TRBJ2-4, with D possibly TRBD2 on 6 matching bases. This CDR3 has 15 amino acids. V lost 6 bases to trimming and J lost 8 bases, with 20 bases between them. CDR1 is MNHEY, CDR2 SVGAGI, per germline. CDR3 amino acids: CASSLTGGLGDIQYF. DNA of the CDR3: TGTGCCAGCAGCCTTACCGGAGGGCTGGGAGACATTCAGTACTTC.

The genes are TRBV5-4 and TRBJ2-7; TRBD1 is a possible D gene (6 bases). V lost 5 bases and J 2 bases, leaving 17 bases between the germline ends. CDR1 is SGHNT, CDR2 YYREEE, per germline (reference sequence). There are 15 residues in the CDR3. CDR3 DNA sequence: TGTGCCAGCAGTTACAGGGACATGAAGGCCTACGAGCAGTACTTC. Amino acids: CASSYRDMKAYEQYF. The full variable domain, in which reference TRBV5-4 and TRBJ2-7 provide the parts outside the CDR3, is ETGVTQSPTHLIKTRGQQVTLRCSSQSGHNTVSWYQQALGQGPQFIFQYYREEENGRGNFPPRFSGLQFPNYSSELNVNALELDDSALYLCASSYRDMKAYEQYFGPGTRLTVT.

The V gene is TRBV2, the J gene TRBJ2-5; D is perhaps TRBD1 (6 bases). The V end lost 4 bases, the J end lost 7 bases, and 13 bases lay between the germline ends. Germline loops: CDR1 SNHLY, CDR2 FYNNEI. This CDR3 contains 13 residues. Here the CDR3 DNA reads TGTGCCAGCAGTGGAACAGGACAGTGGACCCAGTACTTC. This encodes CASSGTGQWTQYF.